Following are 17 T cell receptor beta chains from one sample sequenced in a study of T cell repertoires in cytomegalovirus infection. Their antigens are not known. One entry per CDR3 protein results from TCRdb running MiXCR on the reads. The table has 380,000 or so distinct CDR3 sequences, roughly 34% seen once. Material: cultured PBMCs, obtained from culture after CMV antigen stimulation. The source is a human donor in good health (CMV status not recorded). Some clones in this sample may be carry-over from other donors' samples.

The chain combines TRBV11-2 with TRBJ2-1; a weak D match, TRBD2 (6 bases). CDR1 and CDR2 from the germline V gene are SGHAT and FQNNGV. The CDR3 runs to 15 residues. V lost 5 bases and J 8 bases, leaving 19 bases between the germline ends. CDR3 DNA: TGTGCCAGCAGCCCCTCTGCCACTAGCCTCGATGAGCAGTTCTTC. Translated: CASSPSATSLDEQFF.

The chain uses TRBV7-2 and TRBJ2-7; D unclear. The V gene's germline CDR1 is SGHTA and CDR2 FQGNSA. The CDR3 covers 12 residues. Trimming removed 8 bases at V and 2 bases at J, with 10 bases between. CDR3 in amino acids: CASAAGAYEQYF. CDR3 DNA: TGTGCCAGCGCCGCCGGCGCCTACGAGCAGTACTTC. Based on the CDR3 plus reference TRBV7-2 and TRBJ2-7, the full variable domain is GAGVSQSPSNKVTEKGKDVELRCDPISGHTALYWYRQSLGQGLEFLIYFQGNSAPDKSGLPSDRFSAERTGGSVSTLTIQRTQQEDSAVYLCASAAGAYEQYFGPGTRLTVT.

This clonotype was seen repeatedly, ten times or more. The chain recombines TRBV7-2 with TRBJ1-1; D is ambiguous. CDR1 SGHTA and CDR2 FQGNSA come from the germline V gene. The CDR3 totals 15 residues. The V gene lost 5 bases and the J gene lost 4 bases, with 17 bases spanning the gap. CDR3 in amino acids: CASSLVRSLGTEAFF. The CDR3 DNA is TGTGCCAGCAGCCTAGTTAGGAGCTTGGGCACTGAAGCTTTCTTT.

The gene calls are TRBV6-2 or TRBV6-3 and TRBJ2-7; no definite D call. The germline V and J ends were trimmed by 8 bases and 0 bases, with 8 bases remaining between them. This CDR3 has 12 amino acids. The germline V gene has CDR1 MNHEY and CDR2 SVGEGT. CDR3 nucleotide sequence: TGTGCCAGCCTCAGTTCCTCCTACGAGCAGTACTTC. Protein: CASLSSSYEQYF.

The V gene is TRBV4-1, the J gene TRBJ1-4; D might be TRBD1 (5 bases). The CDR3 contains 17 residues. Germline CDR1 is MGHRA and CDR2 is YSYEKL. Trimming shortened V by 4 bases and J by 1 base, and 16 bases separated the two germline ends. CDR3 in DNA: TGCGCCAGCAGCCCAACTCAGGGAGGCGGAACTAATGAAAAACTGTTTTTT. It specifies CASSPTQGGGTNEKLFF.

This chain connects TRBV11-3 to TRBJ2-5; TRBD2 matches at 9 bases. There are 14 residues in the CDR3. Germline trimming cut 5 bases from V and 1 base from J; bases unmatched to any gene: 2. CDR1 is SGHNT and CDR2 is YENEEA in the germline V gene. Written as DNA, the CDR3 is TGTGCCAGCAGCAGAGCGGGAGGCCAAGAGACCCAGTACTTC. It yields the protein CASSRAGGQETQYF. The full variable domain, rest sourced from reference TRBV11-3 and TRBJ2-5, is EAGVVQSPRYKIIEKKQPVAFWCNPISGHNTLYWYLQNLGQGPELLIRYENEEAVDDSQLPKDRFSAERLKGVDSTLKIQPAELGDSAVYLCASSRAGGQETQYFGPGTRLLVL.

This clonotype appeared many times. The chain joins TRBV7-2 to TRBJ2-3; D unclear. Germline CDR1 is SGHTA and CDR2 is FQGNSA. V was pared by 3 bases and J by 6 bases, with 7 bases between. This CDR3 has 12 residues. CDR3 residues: CASSFDWDTQYF. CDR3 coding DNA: TGTGCCAGCAGCTTTGATTGGGATACGCAGTATTTT.

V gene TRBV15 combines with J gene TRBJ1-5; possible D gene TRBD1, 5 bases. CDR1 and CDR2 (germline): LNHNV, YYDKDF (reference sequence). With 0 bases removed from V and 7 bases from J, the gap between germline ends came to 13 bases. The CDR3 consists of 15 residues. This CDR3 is CATSREGAGWQPQHF. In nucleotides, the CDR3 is TGTGCCACCAGCAGAGAAGGGGCAGGGTGGCAGCCCCAGCATTTT.

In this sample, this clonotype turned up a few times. The CDR3 loop is CASSYSSLGTEAFF. CDR3 bases: TGTGCCAGCAGTTACTCGTCACTCGGCACTGAAGCTTTCTTT. The chain is built from TRBV6-2 or TRBV6-3 and TRBJ1-1; D unresolved. V was cut by 0 bases and J by 4 bases, with 9 bases left in between. Germline V gene data show CDR1 as MNHEY and CDR2 as SVGEGT. The CDR3 consists of 14 residues.

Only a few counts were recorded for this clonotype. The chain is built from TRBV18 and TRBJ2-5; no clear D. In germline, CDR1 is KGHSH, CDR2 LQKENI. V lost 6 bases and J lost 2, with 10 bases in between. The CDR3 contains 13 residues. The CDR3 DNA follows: TGTGCCAGCTCTCCTGACGAGCAAGAGACCCAGTACTTC. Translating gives CASSPDEQETQYF.

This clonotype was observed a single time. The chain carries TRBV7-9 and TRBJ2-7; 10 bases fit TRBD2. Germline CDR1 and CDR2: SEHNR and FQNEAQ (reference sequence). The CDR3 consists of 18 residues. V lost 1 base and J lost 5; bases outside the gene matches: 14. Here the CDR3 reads CASSLVGASGSTRDEQYV. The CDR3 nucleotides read TGTGCCAGCAGCTTAGTTGGTGCTAGCGGGAGCACTCGGGACGAGCAGTACGTC.

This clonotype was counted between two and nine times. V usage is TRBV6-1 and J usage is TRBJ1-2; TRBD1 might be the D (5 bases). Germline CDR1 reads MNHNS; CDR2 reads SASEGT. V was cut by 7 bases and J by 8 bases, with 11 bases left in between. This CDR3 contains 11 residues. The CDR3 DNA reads TGTGCCAGCAATACAGGTGGCGGCTACACCTTC. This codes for CASNTGGGYTF.

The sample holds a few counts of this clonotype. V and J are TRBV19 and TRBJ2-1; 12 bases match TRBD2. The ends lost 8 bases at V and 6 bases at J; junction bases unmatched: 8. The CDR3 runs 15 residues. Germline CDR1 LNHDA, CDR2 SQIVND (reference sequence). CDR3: CASSPTSGRFNEQFF. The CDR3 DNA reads TGTGCCAGTTCTCCGACTAGCGGGAGATTCAATGAGCAGTTCTTC. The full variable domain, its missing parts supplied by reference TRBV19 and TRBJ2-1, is DGGITQSPKYLFRKEGQNVTLSCEQNLNHDAMYWYRQDPGQGLRLIYYSQIVNDFQKGDIAEGYSVSREKKESFPLTVTSAQKNPTAFYLCASSPTSGRFNEQFFGPGTRLTVL.

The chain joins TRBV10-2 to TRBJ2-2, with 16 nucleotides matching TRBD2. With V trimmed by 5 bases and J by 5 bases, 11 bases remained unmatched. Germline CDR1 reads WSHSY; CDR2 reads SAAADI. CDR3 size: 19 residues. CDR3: CASSTGTSGRALRTGELFF. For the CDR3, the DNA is TGCGCCAGCAGTACCGGGACTAGCGGGAGGGCCTTGAGAACCGGGGAGCTGTTTTTT.

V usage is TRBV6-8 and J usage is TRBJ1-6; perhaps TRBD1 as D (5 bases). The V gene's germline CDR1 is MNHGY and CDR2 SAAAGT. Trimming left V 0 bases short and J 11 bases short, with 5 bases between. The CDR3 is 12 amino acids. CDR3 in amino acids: CASSYSRAPLHF. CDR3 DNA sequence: TGTGCCAGCAGTTACTCCAGGGCACCCCTCCACTTT.

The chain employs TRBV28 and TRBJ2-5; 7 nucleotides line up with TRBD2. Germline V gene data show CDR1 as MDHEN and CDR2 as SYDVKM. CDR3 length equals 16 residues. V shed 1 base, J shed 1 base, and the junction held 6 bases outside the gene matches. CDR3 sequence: CASSLYLAGVQETQYF. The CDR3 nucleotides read TGTGCCAGCAGTTTATATCTGGCGGGAGTCCAAGAGACCCAGTACTTC.

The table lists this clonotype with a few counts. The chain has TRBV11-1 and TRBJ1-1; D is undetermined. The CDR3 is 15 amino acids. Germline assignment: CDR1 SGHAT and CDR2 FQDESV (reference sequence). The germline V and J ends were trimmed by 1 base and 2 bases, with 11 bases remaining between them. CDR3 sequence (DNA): TGTGCCAGCAGCTTAGGTCCGGTTGCCAACACTGAAGCTTTCTTT. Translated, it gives CASSLGPVANTEAFF.